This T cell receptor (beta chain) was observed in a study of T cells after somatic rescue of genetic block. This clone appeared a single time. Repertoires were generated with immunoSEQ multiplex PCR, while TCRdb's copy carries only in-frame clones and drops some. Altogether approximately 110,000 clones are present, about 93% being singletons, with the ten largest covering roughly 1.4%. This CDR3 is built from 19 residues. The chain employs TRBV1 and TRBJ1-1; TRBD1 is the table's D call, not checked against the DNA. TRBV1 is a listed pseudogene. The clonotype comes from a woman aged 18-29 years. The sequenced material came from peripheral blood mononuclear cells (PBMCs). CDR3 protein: CTSSQGETGSVELCTEAFF. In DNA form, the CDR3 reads TGCACCAGCAGCCAAGGAGAGACAGGGAGCGTGGAGTTGTGCACTGAAGCTTTCTTT.